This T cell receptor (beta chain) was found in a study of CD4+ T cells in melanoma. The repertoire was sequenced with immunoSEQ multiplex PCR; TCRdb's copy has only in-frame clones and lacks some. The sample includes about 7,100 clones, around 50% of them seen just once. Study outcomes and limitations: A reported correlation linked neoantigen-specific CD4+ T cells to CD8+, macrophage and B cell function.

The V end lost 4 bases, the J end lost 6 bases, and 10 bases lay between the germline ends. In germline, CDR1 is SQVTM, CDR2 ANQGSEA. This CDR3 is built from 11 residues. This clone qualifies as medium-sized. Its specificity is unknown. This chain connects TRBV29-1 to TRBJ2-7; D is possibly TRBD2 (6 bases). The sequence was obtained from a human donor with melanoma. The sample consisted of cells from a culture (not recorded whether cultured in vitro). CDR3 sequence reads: CSVVKGGEQYF. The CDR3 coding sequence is TGCAGCGTTGTTAAGGGAGGCGAGCAGTACTTC.